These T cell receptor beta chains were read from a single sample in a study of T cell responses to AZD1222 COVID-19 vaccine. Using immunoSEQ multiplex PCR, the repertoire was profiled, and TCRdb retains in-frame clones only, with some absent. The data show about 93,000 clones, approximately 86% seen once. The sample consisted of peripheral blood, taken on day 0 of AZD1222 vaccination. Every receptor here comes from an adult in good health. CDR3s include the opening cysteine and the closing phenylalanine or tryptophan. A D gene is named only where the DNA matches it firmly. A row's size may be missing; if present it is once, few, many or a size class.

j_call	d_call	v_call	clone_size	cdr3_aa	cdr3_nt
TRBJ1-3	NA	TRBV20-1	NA	CSASWGGRPNTIYF	TGCAGTGCTAGTTGGGGGGGAAGGCCAAACACCATATATTTT
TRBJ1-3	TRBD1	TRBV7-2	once	CASSLGQGANTIYF	TGTGCCAGCAGCTTAGGACAGGGTGCAAACACCATATATTTT
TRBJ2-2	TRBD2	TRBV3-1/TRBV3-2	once	CASSPAGTSGSRELFF	TGTGCCAGCAGCCCAGCCGGGACTAGCGGGAGTCGGGAGCTGTTTTTT
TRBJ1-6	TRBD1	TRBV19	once	CASSTDRGNSPLHF	TGTGCCAGTAGTACCGACAGGGGTAACTCACCCCTCCACTTT
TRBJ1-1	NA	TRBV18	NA	CASSPQGGNTEAFF	TGTGCCAGCTCACCACAAGGGGGAAACACTGAAGCTTTCTTT
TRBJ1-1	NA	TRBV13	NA	CASSTEQRAISFF	TGTGCCAGCAGCACGGAACAGCGAGCTATTTCTTTCTTT
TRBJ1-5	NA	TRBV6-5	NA	CASTSTGKANQPQHF	TGTGCCAGTACTTCGACCGGGAAGGCCAATCAGCCCCAGCATTTT
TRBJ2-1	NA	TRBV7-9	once	CASSRDTHNEQFF	TGTGCCAGCAGCAGGGACACCCACAATGAGCAGTTCTTC
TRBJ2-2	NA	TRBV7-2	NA	CASSTPGELFF	TGTGCCAGCAGTACTCCCGGGGAGCTGTTTTTT
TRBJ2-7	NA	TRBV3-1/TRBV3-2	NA	CASSFASYEQYF	TGTGCCAGCAGCTTCGCGTCTTACGAGCAGTACTTC
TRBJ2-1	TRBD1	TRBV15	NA	CATSSGDSYNEQFF	TGTGCCACCAGCAGTGGGGACAGCTACAATGAGCAGTTCTTC
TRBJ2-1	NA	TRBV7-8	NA	CASRRRSYNEQFF	TGTGCCAGCAGACGGAGATCCTACAATGAGCAGTTCTTC
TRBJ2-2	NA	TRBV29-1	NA	CSVFTGITGELFF	TGCAGCGTGTTCACAGGGATCACCGGGGAGCTGTTTTTT
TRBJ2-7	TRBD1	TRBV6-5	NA	CATGPTGAVYEQYF	TGTGCCACGGGACCGACAGGGGCAGTATACGAGCAGTACTTC
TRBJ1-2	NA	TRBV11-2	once	CASSPRTGIFNYGYTF	TGTGCCAGCAGCCCGCGCACAGGGATATTTAACTATGGCTACACCTTC